The 23 T cell receptor beta chains below come from one sample, sequenced in a study of identical twins. TCRdb processed the 5' RACE reads anew with MiXCR; each CDR3 protein has one entry. The sample has 550,000 to 800,000 distinct CDR3 sequences; just over 7% are singletons. This sample also appeared in a second study, on yellow fever vaccine responses in identical twins.

Sequenced material: PBMCs. The source is a woman in her late teens or twenties in good health.

This clonotype has a handful of counts. This sequence joins TRBV18 and TRBJ2-5; 7 bases line up with TRBD1. V trimming: 8 bases; J trimming: 2 bases; junction bases outside the gene matches: 8. The CDR3 consists of 14 residues. Germline V gene lookup returns CDR1 KGHSH and CDR2 LQKENI. This chain's CDR3 is CASATGTVQETQYF. The CDR3 bases are TGTGCCAGCGCGACCGGGACAGTACAAGAGACCCAGTACTTC. Together with reference TRBV18 and TRBJ2-5, the CDR3 gives the full variable domain: NAGVMQNPRHLVRRRGQEARLRCSPMKGHSHVYWYRQLPEEGLKFMVYLQKENIIDESGMPKERFSAEFPKEGPSILRIQQVVRGDSAAYFCASATGTVQETQYFGPGTRLLVL.

CDR3 in amino acids: CASSLSRNSPLHF. The CDR3 DNA sequence: TGTGCCAGCAGTTTAAGTCGTAATTCACCCCTCCACTTT. The genes are TRBV28 and TRBJ1-6; D is uncertain. Deletions cut 2 bases from V and 6 bases from J, with 5 bases between. The germline CDR1 and CDR2 sequences are MDHEN and SYDVKM. This CDR3 spans 13 amino acids.

A few counts support this clonotype. The V gene is TRBV4-1, the J gene TRBJ2-1; TRBD2 matches 9 bases. There are 18 residues in the CDR3. V lost 0 bases, J lost 5 bases, and 11 bases stayed unmatched. CDR1 MGHRA and CDR2 YSYEKL come from the germline V gene. The CDR3, as DNA: TGCGCCAGCAGCCAAGATCCCCGCCCGCGGACTAGCGACAATGAGCAGTTCTTC. This gives the protein CASSQDPRPRTSDNEQFF.

This clonotype was detected only a few times. This sequence joins TRBV20-1 and TRBJ2-4; D gene uncertain. CDR1 DFQATT and CDR2 SNEGSKA come from the germline V gene (reference sequence). CDR3 size: 13 residues. Trimming stripped 0 bases from V and 9 bases from J, with 12 bases between. The DNA for the CDR3 is TGCAGTGCTAGAGATCTGAGGAGTAGCATTCAGTACTTC. Translating gives CSARDLRSSIQYF.

This clonotype was counted many times. One end of the junction fails to match germline, which may point to a read error. The chain carries TRBV10-3 and TRBJ1-5; D is perhaps TRBD1 (6 bases). The CDR3 has 15 residues. Germline V gives CDR1 ENHRY, CDR2 SYGVKD. Here the CDR3 DNA reads TGTGCCATCAGTGAGTCGAGCAGGGGCAACCAGCCCCAGCATTTT. Its translation: CAISESSRGNQPQHF.

This chain uses TRBV6-4 with TRBJ2-3; D perhaps matches TRBD1 (6 bases). This CDR3 has 15 amino acids. Deletions cut 10 bases from V and 1 base from J, with 18 bases between. CDR1 MRHNA and CDR2 SNTAGT come from the germline V gene. The CDR3 sequence: CATRDRPIGTDTQYF. CDR3 coding DNA: TGTGCCACCAGAGACAGGCCCATTGGCACAGATACGCAGTATTTT.

This chain connects TRBV24-1 to TRBJ2-3; 10 nucleotides agree with TRBD2. The CDR3 contains 17 residues. The germline V gene encodes CDR1 KGHDR and CDR2 SFDVKD. Germline trimming cut 3 bases from V and 3 bases from J; bases unmatched to any gene: 8. CDR3 amino acids: CATSDRPPAGGTDTQYF. Written as DNA, the CDR3 is TGTGCCACCAGTGATCGACCCCCAGCGGGGGGGACAGATACGCAGTATTTT.

This clonotype was detected only a few times. The rearrangement joins TRBV3-1 to TRBJ2-1, with 7 positions matching TRBD1. The CDR3 is 16 residues long. After removal of 3 bases from V and 1 base from J, the junction contained 6 bases not matched to a gene. Germline CDR1 LGHDT, CDR2 YNNKEL (reference sequence). The DNA of the CDR3 is TGTGCCAGCAGCCAGACCCTCAGGGGGTCCTACAATGAGCAGTTCTTC. As protein: CASSQTLRGSYNEQFF.

The V gene is TRBV20-1, the J gene TRBJ2-3, with D possibly matching TRBD2 (5 bases). V lost 4 bases and J 8 bases, leaving 10 bases between the germline ends. This CDR3 region has 11 residues. CDR1 is DFQATT, CDR2 SNEGSKA, per germline (reference sequence). As DNA, the CDR3 is TGCAGTGCTACCGTACTAGGTACGCAGTATTTT. It yields the protein CSATVLGTQYF.

There are many counts of this clonotype. This sequence joins TRBV12-3 or TRBV12-4 and TRBJ1-1; D uncertain. The CDR3 totals 12 residues. Trimming took off 4 bases at V and 5 bases at J, with 8 bases between the two ends. This chain's CDR3 is CASSSWGTEAFF. CDR3 DNA sequence: TGTGCCAGCAGTTCCTGGGGAACTGAAGCTTTCTTT.

The rearrangement joins TRBV10-3 to TRBJ1-2, with D unclear. In germline, CDR1 is ENHRY, CDR2 SYGVKD. Trimming took off 0 bases at V and 5 bases at J, with 10 bases between the two ends. This CDR3 contains 14 residues. This CDR3 reads CAISESGLLYGYTF. CDR3 coding DNA: TGTGCCATCAGTGAGTCGGGGTTACTATATGGCTACACCTTC.

This clonotype was counted at least ten times. The chain combines TRBV29-1 with TRBJ2-2; D unclear. The V and J ends lost 0 bases and 6 bases respectively, with 11 bases between them. CDR1 is SQVTM and CDR2 is ANQGSEA in the germline V gene. The length of the CDR3 is 14 residues. The CDR3 DNA sequence: TGCAGCGTTGAAGAGCACCGAGGCGCCGGGGAGCTGTTTTTT. Translated, it gives CSVEEHRGAGELFF.

The chain is built from TRBV2 and TRBJ1-2, with 9 bases identical to TRBD1. Trimming at V came to 7 bases and at J to 2 bases, leaving 5 bases not matched to a gene. This CDR3 has 14 amino acids. Looked up from germline, CDR1 is SNHLY and CDR2 is FYNNEI. CDR3 loop: CASKGGTGNYGYTF. CDR3 DNA: TGTGCCAGCAAAGGCGGGACAGGGAACTATGGCTACACCTTC.

The gene calls are TRBV7-2 and TRBJ2-7; D uncertain. Trimming left V 1 base short and J 0 bases short, with 16 bases between. The length of the CDR3 is 17 residues. Germline V gene lookup returns CDR1 SGHTA and CDR2 FQGNSA. CDR3 sequence reads: CASSLVRSKVNSYEQYF. The CDR3 DNA follows: TGTGCCAGCAGCTTAGTGAGGTCCAAAGTTAACTCCTACGAGCAGTACTTC. The full variable domain, with the rest looked up from reference TRBV7-2 and TRBJ2-7, is GAGVSQSPSNKVTEKGKDVELRCDPISGHTALYWYRQSLGQGLEFLIYFQGNSAPDKSGLPSDRFSAERTGGSVSTLTIQRTQQEDSAVYLCASSLVRSKVNSYEQYFGPGTRLTVT.

This clonotype was found once. The J gene is TRBJ2-2, the V gene TRBV29-1, with D perhaps matching TRBD1 or TRBD2 (5 bases each). CDR3 size: 14 residues. Trimming stripped 3 bases from V and 7 bases from J, with 15 bases between. CDR1 is SQVTM and CDR2 is ANQGSEA in the germline V gene. CDR3 residues: CSVDPGSADGELFF. CDR3 in DNA: TGCAGCGTTGACCCAGGGAGCGCCGACGGGGAGCTGTTTTTT.

CDR3: CSAKTSGGASEQYV. The CDR3 nucleotides are TGCAGTGCTAAAACTAGCGGGGGGGCCTCCGAGCAGTACGTC. The rearrangement uses TRBV20-1 and TRBJ2-7, with 13 positions matching TRBD2. The CDR3 has 14 residues. With V trimmed by 4 bases and J by 6 bases, 6 bases remained unmatched. Germline CDR1 and CDR2: DFQATT and SNEGSKA (reference sequence).

Many counts were recorded for this clonotype. The DNA of the CDR3 is TGTGCCAGCAGCCCAATCGGGGCAGAGCTGTTTTTT. It yields the protein CASSPIGAELFF. This chain links TRBV14 with TRBJ2-2; D may be TRBD1 or TRBD2 (5 bases each). The CDR3 spans 12 residues. The germline V gene has CDR1 SGHDN and CDR2 FVKESK. Deletions cut 4 bases from V and 11 bases from J, with 11 bases between. The full variable domain, its missing parts supplied by reference TRBV14 and TRBJ2-2, is EAGVTQFPSHSVIEKGQTVTLRCDPISGHDNLYWYRRVMGKEIKFLLHFVKESKQDESGMPNNRFLAERTGGTYSTLKVQPAELEDSGVYFCASSPIGAELFFGEGSRLTVL.

This sequence joins TRBV18 and TRBJ2-1; D is possibly TRBD1 (5 bases). Germline V gene lookup returns CDR1 KGHSH and CDR2 LQKENI. The CDR3 is 16 amino acids. Trimming removed 1 base at V and 7 bases at J, with 17 bases between. Written as DNA, the CDR3 is TGTGCCAGCTCACCACTGATATTTCAGGGCTCGAATGAGCAGTTCTTC. This encodes CASSPLIFQGSNEQFF. Combining the CDR3 with reference TRBV18 and TRBJ2-1 gives the whole variable domain NAGVMQNPRHLVRRRGQEARLRCSPMKGHSHVYWYRQLPEEGLKFMVYLQKENIIDESGMPKERFSAEFPKEGPSILRIQQVVRGDSAAYFCASSPLIFQGSNEQFFGPGTRLTVL.

The chain recombines TRBV4-2 with TRBJ2-7; possibly TRBD2 for D (5 bases). The V gene's germline CDR1 is LGHNA and CDR2 YNFKEQ. The CDR3 is 13 residues long. The germline V and J ends were trimmed by 4 bases and 3 bases, with 10 bases remaining between them. CDR3: CASSPGIDYEQYV. Here the CDR3 DNA reads TGTGCCAGCAGCCCCGGGATCGACTACGAGCAGTACGTC.

The table lists this clonotype with many counts. CDR3 residues: CSVPPRDRNEQFF. In DNA form, the CDR3 reads TGCAGCGTTCCCCCCAGGGACCGAAATGAGCAGTTCTTC. The J gene is TRBJ2-1, the V gene TRBV29-1; the D call may be TRBD1 or TRBD2 (5 bases each). The germline V gene has CDR1 SQVTM and CDR2 ANQGSEA. V lost 5 bases to trimming and J lost 7 bases, with 15 bases between them. The CDR3 sequence is 13 residues long.

This clonotype showed up many times. Compared with germline, one end of the junction differs, possibly owing to a read error. This sequence joins TRBV5-1 and TRBJ2-5; D is unresolved. There are 13 residues in the CDR3. Germline-derived CDR1 and CDR2 are SGHRS and YFSETQ. The DNA for the CDR3 is TGTGCCAGCAGCTTGACCGGTGAAGAGACCCAGTACTTC. Translated, it gives CASSLTGEETQYF.

The chain carries TRBV7-6 and TRBJ2-3; D not resolved. With 5 bases removed from V and 4 bases from J, the gap between germline ends came to 16 bases. Germline V gene lookup returns CDR1 SGHVS and CDR2 FNYEAQ. The CDR3 is 15 residues long. CDR3 coding DNA: TGTGCCAGCAGCAAGTTATCTACCCCCTCAGATACGCAGTATTTT. It specifies CASSKLSTPSDTQYF. The variable domain in full, with the rest retrieved from reference TRBV7-6 and TRBJ2-3, is GAGVSQSPRYKVTKRGQDVALRCDPISGHVSLYWYRQALGQGPEFLTYFNYEAQQDKSGLPNDRFSAERPEGSISTLTIQRTEQRDSAMYRCASSKLSTPSDTQYFGPGTRLTVL.

This clonotype was observed at least ten times. V usage is TRBV3-1 and J usage is TRBJ2-7, with TRBD1 identical over 8 bases. The CDR3 extends over 15 amino acids. Germline V lookup: CDR1 LGHDT, CDR2 YNNKEL (reference sequence). Trimming took 5 bases from V and 0 from J; bases not matched to a gene: 6. CDR3 amino acids: CASSEGQGPSYEQYV. The CDR3 DNA reads as TGTGCCAGCAGCGAAGGACAGGGTCCCTCCTACGAGCAGTACGTC.